The clone carrying this T cell receptor beta chain was picked up many times. The target antigen is unknown. Construction of the TCR beta libraries employed iRepertoire HTBI primers in conjunction with Arm-PCR of CDR3 regions. From the multiplex PCR reads, TCRdb called clonotypes with MiXCR, one entry per CDR3 protein. The sample shows 450,000 to 700,000 distinct CDR3 sequences, approximately 13% of them seen only once. The sample originates from a study of regulatory T cells in long-lasting Graves disease. Study overall: The antithyroid drugs taken by newly diagnosed Graves' patients had been used for under 3 months. Broader study findings: TCR diversity in persistent Graves' patients was below that of newly diagnosed ones.

The time point: newly diagnosed GD, antithyroid drugs for less than 3 months. The authors made the TCR library using RNA they extracted from PBMCs. Graves' disease diagnoses followed American Thyroid Association guidelines. V lost 3 bases and J lost 3, with 3 bases in between. This CDR3 region has 11 residues. Per the germline V gene, CDR1 is SGDLS and CDR2 is YYNGEE. The same specimen was also included in a second study, on T cells in Graves' hyperthyroidism and ophthalmopathy. That report adds: Stable hyperthyroidism and ophthalmopathy were separated using 13 V-J signatures.

This TCR came from a man aged 25 to 45 with Graves disease. The chain links TRBV9 to TRBJ2-5; D gene unclear. Sequenced here: peripheral blood mononuclear cells (PBMCs), sampled at new diagnosis, from a patient treated with antithyroid drugs. CDR3 region: CASSGKETQYF. Here the CDR3 DNA reads TGTGCCAGCAGCGGTAAAGAGACCCAGTACTTC.